Each of the 27 T cell receptor beta chains below was sequenced from the same sample in a study of blood T cell repertoires in COVID-19. The repertoire was sequenced with immunoSEQ multiplex PCR; TCRdb's copy has only in-frame clones and lacks some. The profile shows hundreds of thousands of clones, about 90% of them singletons. The source material was peripheral blood. The receptor set was obtained from a man younger than 35 with active or convalescent COVID-19.

The V gene is TRBV9, the J gene TRBJ2-5, with 11 bases matching TRBD2. The trim removed 0 bases at V and 6 bases at J, leaving 7 bases unmatched. The length of the CDR3 is 16 residues. Germline values: CDR1 SGDLS, CDR2 YYNGEE. CDR3 nucleotide sequence: TGTGCCAGCAGCGTAGAGCTAGCGGGGGGTATGAAGACCCAGTACTTC. It translates to CASSVELAGGMKTQYF.

This chain uses TRBV27 with TRBJ2-3; tentatively, D is TRBD2 (5 bases). This CDR3 is 12 amino acids long. CDR1 and CDR2 (germline): MNHEY, SMNVEV (reference sequence). The V end was cut by 7 bases, the J end by 7 bases, with 12 bases between. CDR3 nucleotides: TGTGCCAGCAACTCCGGGGTGAATACGCAGTATTTT. Translating it yields CASNSGVNTQYF.

The chain uses TRBV27 and TRBJ2-5, with a possible D match to TRBD1 (5 bases). Between the trimmed V and J ends, which lost 5 bases and 1 base, there was a span of 8 bases. The germline gives CDR1 MNHEY, CDR2 SMNVEV (reference sequence). This CDR3 has 13 amino acids. This CDR3 is CASSPRVQETQYF. Written as DNA, the CDR3 is TGTGCCAGCAGTCCCAGGGTCCAAGAGACCCAGTACTTC.

V gene TRBV5-4 combines with J gene TRBJ2-7, with a tentative D call TRBD2 (5 bases). Between the trimmed V and J ends, which lost 1 base and 4 bases, there was a span of 12 bases. The V gene's germline CDR1 is SGHNT and CDR2 YYREEE (reference sequence). This CDR3 comprises 14 residues. CDR3 protein: CASSLSGSRYEQYF. As DNA, the CDR3 is TGTGCCAGCAGCTTGAGTGGGAGTCGATACGAGCAGTACTTC.

The chain carries TRBV18 and TRBJ2-5; 11 bases match TRBD2. This CDR3 has 16 residues. Trimming removed 6 bases from V and 1 base from J; junction bases left unmatched: 7. CDR1 is KGHSH, CDR2 LQKENI, per germline. The CDR3 spells CASSPTSGELQETQYF. The CDR3 nucleotides read TGTGCCAGCTCCCCGACTAGCGGGGAACTCCAAGAGACCCAGTACTTC.

The chain is built from TRBV18 and TRBJ2-6; 9 nucleotides align to TRBD1. CDR1 and CDR2 (germline): KGHSH, LQKENI. The CDR3 is 19 residues long. Trimming at V came to 4 bases and at J to 2 bases, leaving 12 bases not matched to a gene. CDR3 nucleotides: TGTGCCAGCTCACTCCGAACGGGACAGGGAGTTACTGGGGCCAACGTCCTGACTTTC. Its translation: CASSLRTGQGVTGANVLTF.

This chain links TRBV7-8 with TRBJ2-7, with 9 bases aligning to TRBD2. V shed 2 bases and J 3 bases; nucleotides not matched to a gene: 5. CDR1 SGHVS and CDR2 FQNEAQ come from the germline V gene. The CDR3 extends over 15 amino acids. The CDR3 region has the DNA TGTGCCAGCAGCTTACTAGCGGGACTTAACTACGAGCAGTACTTC. Translation: CASSLLAGLNYEQYF. The variable domain in full, completed from reference TRBV7-8 and TRBJ2-7, reads GAGVSQSPRYKVAKRGQDVALRCDPISGHVSLFWYQQALGQGPEFLTYFQNEAQLDKSGLPSDRFFAERPEGSVSTLKIQRTQQEDSAVYLCASSLLAGLNYEQYFGPGTRLTVT.

This rearrangement joins TRBV29-1 to TRBJ1-2; no reliable D call. The germline CDR1 and CDR2 sequences are SQVTM and ANQGSEA. The length of the CDR3 is 13 residues. Trimming pared 1 base from V and 3 bases from J, leaving 9 bases between. CDR3 sequence reads: CSVEGGNHYGYTF. CDR3 DNA sequence: TGCAGCGTTGAAGGAGGGAATCACTATGGCTACACCTTC.

The V and J genes are TRBV7-2 and TRBJ2-1; D possibly corresponds to TRBD2 (5 bases). Trimming stripped 5 bases from V and 4 bases from J, with 18 bases between. The length of the CDR3 is 16 residues. Germline CDR1 and CDR2: SGHTA and FQGNSA. The CDR3 region is CASSAHRGSGYNEQFF. Written as DNA, the CDR3 is TGTGCCAGCAGCGCCCACCGTGGAAGCGGATACAATGAGCAGTTCTTC.

The chain has TRBV4-1 and TRBJ1-1; 8 bases agree with TRBD1. The CDR3 is 17 amino acids. Germline values: CDR1 MGHRA, CDR2 YSYEKL. The V and J ends lost 4 bases and 5 bases, in that order; junction bases with no gene match: 15. The CDR3: CASSLNAAAGGLTEAFF. The CDR3 DNA reads as TGCGCCAGCAGCCTAAATGCGGCGGCAGGGGGCCTAACTGAAGCTTTCTTT.

The rearrangement uses TRBV5-1 and TRBJ2-7; 8 nucleotides match TRBD2. Germline loops: CDR1 SGHRS, CDR2 YFSETQ. CDR3 length: 14 amino acids. The trim removed 1 base at V and 6 bases at J, leaving 6 bases unmatched. Here the CDR3 reads CASSLSLAGSEQYF. The CDR3 coding sequence is TGCGCCAGCAGCTTGAGCCTAGCGGGCTCCGAGCAGTACTTC.

In nucleotides, the CDR3 is TGCAGCGTAAGCGGGAGTGGGAGCGGGGATACGCAGTATTTT. Protein sequence: CSVSGSGSGDTQYF. The chain links TRBV29-1 to TRBJ2-3, with 8 bases matching TRBD2. The CDR3 spans 14 residues. Germline CDR1 and CDR2: SQVTM and ANQGSEA. V gave up 6 bases and J gave up 6 bases; unmatched junction bases: 11.

As concerns this clone: Distinct nucleotide sequences in the sample also encode this CDR3. The genes are TRBV4-1 and TRBJ1-2, with D possibly being TRBD1 (5 bases). V was shortened by 0 bases and J by 4 bases, with 9 bases between the two germline ends. The CDR3 runs 14 residues. Germline V gene data show CDR1 as MGHRA and CDR2 as YSYEKL. CDR3 in DNA: TGCGCCAGCAGCCAAGACCTGACAGTCTATGGCTACACCTTC. As protein: CASSQDLTVYGYTF.

The chain couples TRBV28 to TRBJ2-3; no clear D gene. V was cut by 2 bases and J by 6 bases, with 9 bases left in between. Germline CDR1 and CDR2: MDHEN and SYDVKM. There are 13 residues in the CDR3. CDR3 sequence: CASSLVPKDTQYF. The CDR3 DNA reads as TGTGCCAGCAGTTTAGTGCCTAAGGATACGCAGTATTTT.

The chain couples TRBV19 to TRBJ2-3; a possible D gene is TRBD1 (6 bases). CDR3 length: 15 residues. CDR1 is LNHDA, CDR2 SQIVND, per germline (reference sequence). Trimming cost V 6 bases and J 0 bases, with 13 bases left between them. The CDR3 here is CASRPTGTSTDTQYF. CDR3 bases: TGTGCCAGTAGGCCCACCGGGACAAGCACAGATACGCAGTATTTT. Supplemented by reference TRBV19 and TRBJ2-3, the full variable domain reads DGGITQSPKYLFRKEGQNVTLSCEQNLNHDAMYWYRQDPGQGLRLIYYSQIVNDFQKGDIAEGYSVSREKKESFPLTVTSAQKNPTAFYLCASRPTGTSTDTQYFGPGTRLTVL.

The genes are TRBV15 and TRBJ2-5; weak D call: TRBD2 (6 bases). Germline V gene data show CDR1 as LNHNV and CDR2 as YYDKDF (reference sequence). This CDR3 spans 16 amino acids. V shed 3 bases and J shed 2 bases, with 16 bases lying between them. The CDR3 region is CATSSPGTDRQETQYF. The CDR3 region has the DNA TGTGCCACCAGCAGCCCCGGGACTGACCGGCAAGAGACCCAGTACTTC.

The V gene is TRBV6-6, the J gene TRBJ2-1; 10 bases fit TRBD2. V dropped 1 base and J dropped 8; count of bases not matched to a gene: 8. Germline CDR1 and CDR2: MNHNY and SVGAGI (reference sequence). The CDR3 consists of 16 residues. In nucleotides, the CDR3 is TGTGCCAGCAGTTACTTCACCGGGACTAGCGTCTATGAGCAGTTCTTC. Translation: CASSYFTGTSVYEQFF.

This chain joins TRBV25-1 and TRBJ2-1; 8 bases are a match to TRBD1. Germline V gives CDR1 MGHDK, CDR2 SYGVNS. This CDR3 spans 14 amino acids. V trimming: 5 bases; J trimming: 9 bases; junction bases outside the gene matches: 9. Written as DNA, the CDR3 is TGTGCCAGCAGTCCCGGGACAGGTAGGGGTGAGCAGTTCTTC. This codes for CASSPGTGRGEQFF.

V usage is TRBV11-2 and J usage is TRBJ2-7, with 9 bases lining up with TRBD1. The V and J ends lost 4 bases and 4 bases, in that order; junction bases with no gene match: 5. Per germline, CDR1 SGHAT and CDR2 FQNNGV. The CDR3 runs to 14 residues. CDR3 sequence (DNA): TGTGCCAGCAGCTCCAACAGGGGGCCTTACGAGCAGTACTTC. This gives the protein CASSSNRGPYEQYF.

The chain carries TRBV27 and TRBJ1-2, with TRBD1 identical over 7 bases. The ends lost 3 bases at V and 2 bases at J; junction bases unmatched: 9. This CDR3 is 16 amino acids long. Germline V lookup: CDR1 MNHEY, CDR2 SMNVEV (reference sequence). The CDR3 DNA sequence: TGTGCCAGCAGTTTCCTTGGACAGGCAGGCAACTATGGCTACACCTTC. Amino acids: CASSFLGQAGNYGYTF.

The CDR3 reads CASSGDRVDAPLHF. Here the CDR3 DNA reads TGCGCCAGCAGCGGGGACAGGGTTGATGCACCCCTCCACTTT. The chain recombines TRBV4-3 with TRBJ1-6, with TRBD1 identical over 9 bases. The CDR3 runs to 14 residues. In germline, CDR1 is LGHNA, CDR2 YSLEER. The V segment lost 5 bases and the J segment 11 bases; nucleotides outside the gene matches: 7.

The rearrangement joins TRBV9 to TRBJ2-3; tentatively, D is TRBD2 (5 bases). CDR1 and CDR2 (germline): SGDLS, YYNGEE. V lost 4 bases, J lost 1 base, and 13 bases lay in between. This CDR3 region has 15 residues. The CDR3 loop is CASSPRGARTDTQYF. DNA for the CDR3: TGTGCCAGCAGCCCTCGGGGAGCGCGCACAGATACGCAGTATTTT.

This sequence joins TRBV18 and TRBJ1-5, with D maybe TRBD1 (6 bases). CDR1 KGHSH and CDR2 LQKENI come from the germline V gene. With 3 bases removed from V and 0 bases from J, the gap between germline ends came to 12 bases. The CDR3 runs 16 residues. The CDR3 DNA sequence: TGTGCCAGCTCACCGGGGACACCGAATAGCAATCAGCCCCAGCATTTT. Translating it yields CASSPGTPNSNQPQHF.

This chain connects TRBV6-5 to TRBJ2-5; 8 nucleotides align to TRBD2. The length of the CDR3 is 14 residues. Losses at the gene ends were 1 base for V and 5 bases for J; bases not matched to a gene: 3. Germline V gene sequence: CDR1 MNHEY, CDR2 SVGAGI. This CDR3 reads CASSYFGGAETQYF. The CDR3 DNA is TGTGCCAGCAGTTACTTCGGGGGGGCGGAGACCCAGTACTTC.

This clone was recorded only once. The chain recombines TRBV13 with TRBJ1-2; 8 bases are shared with TRBD1. V shed 6 bases and J 3 bases; nucleotides not matched to a gene: 6. The CDR3 spans 14 residues. Germline CDR1 reads PRHDT; CDR2 reads FYEKMQ (reference sequence). The CDR3: CASSSRQGYYGYTF. CDR3 sequence (DNA): TGTGCCAGCAGTTCTCGACAGGGGTACTATGGCTACACCTTC.

This clone was seen just once. The chain joins TRBV14 to TRBJ2-3; TRBD2 matches 9 bases. The junction had 8 bases not matched to a gene; V was cut back by 6 bases and J by 1 base. From germline, CDR1 is SGHDN and CDR2 FVKESK. The CDR3 consists of 16 residues. The CDR3 here is CASRASGLAGTDTQYF. CDR3 bases: TGTGCCAGCAGGGCCTCGGGACTAGCTGGCACAGATACGCAGTATTTT.

V gene TRBV9 combines with J gene TRBJ1-5; D is perhaps TRBD1 (5 bases). Germline V gene data show CDR1 as SGDLS and CDR2 as YYNGEE. V gave up 7 bases and J gave up 6 bases, with 8 bases separating them. The CDR3 sequence is 11 residues long. CDR3 coding DNA: TGTGCCAGCGGGGGGTTTCAGCCCCAGCATTTT. Its protein product is CASGGFQPQHF.